This TCR beta chain was identified in a study of technical replicates of blood from a handful of donors. The assay was immunoSEQ multiplex PCR, and TCRdb's table has in-frame clones only and misses some. The data show some 83,000 clones, about 92% seen once. Germline V gene data show CDR1 as MNHEY and CDR2 as SVGAGI. Trimming cost V 4 bases and J 3 bases, with 13 bases left between them. The CDR3 runs to 14 residues. The genes are TRBV6-5 and TRBJ2-7; no firm D call. The sequence derives from a human donor in good health. The specimen sequenced was T cells isolated from PBMCs. Here the CDR3 reads CASSLARSIYEQYF. The CDR3 nucleotides are TGTGCCAGCAGTTTGGCCAGGTCAATCTACGAGCAGTACTTC.